Listed below are T cell receptor beta chains from one sample, sequenced in a study of T cell responses to AZD1222 COVID-19 vaccine. The table came from immunoSEQ multiplex PCR; TCRdb's copy has only in-frame clones and leaves some out. In the table there are 55,000 to 80,000 clones, about four fifths of which are singletons. The sequences come from peripheral blood, collected on day 0 of AZD1222 vaccination. The receptor set was obtained from an adult in good health. The CDR3 runs from the conserved cysteine through the conserved F or W. The order of the fields is D gene, V gene, J gene, CDR3 length, clone size, CDR3 DNA, CDR3 protein. D genes are given only for firm matches. Rows give clone size only sometimes, using once, few, many, or a class for an expanded clone.

>.|TRBV30|TRBJ2-7|13|.
TGTGCCTGGAACGATCAGCGAGGCTACGAGCAGTACTTC
CAWNDQRGYEQYF
>.|TRBV2|TRBJ1-6|13|.
TGTGCCAGCAAAGATTGGGGGAGTTCACCCCTCCACTTT
CASKDWGSSPLHF
>TRBD1|TRBV10-2|TRBJ1-5|15|.
TGCGCCAGCAGTGAGATGCACAGGGGCGGTCAGCCCCAGCATTTT
CASSEMHRGGQPQHF
>.|TRBV2|TRBJ1-4|14|.
TGTGCCAGCCAGCCGGGATATACTAATGAAAAACTGTTTTTT
CASQPGYTNEKLFF
>.|TRBV28|TRBJ2-5|16|.
TGTGCCAGCAGGTCCCCTCGGAGGAAAATCCAAGAGACCCAGTACTTC
CASRSPRRKIQETQYF
>.|TRBV10-1|TRBJ1-5|13|.
TGCGCCAGCACCTCAGGGGCCAATCAGCCCCAGCATTTT
CASTSGANQPQHF
>TRBD2|TRBV30|TRBJ2-1|14|.
TGTGCCTGGAAGACTAGCGGCACCTACAATGAGCAGTTCTTC
CAWKTSGTYNEQFF
>.|TRBV12-3/TRBV12-4|TRBJ2-7|13|.
TGTGCCAGCAGTGCTCTTTTAGTGCGCGAGCAGTACTTC
CASSALLVREQYF
>.|TRBV19|TRBJ1-5|15|once
TGTGCCACCCAATGGGGGAGGAAAAGCAATCAGCCCCAGCATTTT
CATQWGRKSNQPQHF
>.|TRBV24-1|TRBJ1-1|14|.
TGTGCCACCAGTGATAGCAGGGGGAACACTGAAGCTTTCTTT
CATSDSRGNTEAFF
>.|TRBV18|TRBJ2-5|15|.
TGTGCCAGCTCACCAGGGACCAACCTTGGGGAGACCCAGTACTTC
CASSPGTNLGETQYF
>TRBD1|TRBV7-9|TRBJ1-5|15|.
TGTGCCAGCAGCCTCGGACAGGGGGTCAATCAGCCCCAGCATTTT
CASSLGQGVNQPQHF
>.|TRBV12-5|TRBJ2-5|13|.
TGTGCTAGTGGTTTGGGGGTCCAAGAGACCCAGTACTTC
CASGLGVQETQYF
>.|TRBV2|TRBJ2-3|13|.
TGTGCCAGCAAGGCGGGGATCACAGATACGCAGTATTTT
CASKAGITDTQYF